This paragraph reports one TCR beta chain. The method was immunoSEQ multiplex PCR; TCRdb's version includes in-frame clones alone and lacks a portion of them. The data show some 42,000 clones, 77% seen once. This sample is part of a study of blood T cell repertoires in COVID-19. The CDR3 consists of 17 residues. Trimming stripped 7 bases from V and 0 bases from J, with 19 bases between. CDR1 is MDHEN and CDR2 is SYDVKM in the germline V gene. Sequencing was done on a sample of peripheral blood. This sequence originates from a woman in her 70s with acute or convalescent COVID-19. The chain links TRBV28 to TRBJ1-3; no clear D. CDR3 DNA sequence: TGTGCCAGCACCTCCGGGATCAACTTATACTCTGGAAACACCATATATTTT. Protein: CASTSGINLYSGNTIYF.